The 10 T cell receptor beta chains presented below share a single source sample, sequenced in a study of T-cell reconstitution after alpha-beta-depleted transplantation in children (dated by TCRdb to 2016 to 2017). Library construction relied on PCR. The instrument given in TCRdb is Illumina HiSeq 2500. Molecular barcoding was employed in the preparation of TCR libraries, with unique molecular identifiers being used to normalize TCRbeta repertoire quantification. The raw public data were reprocessed by TCRdb itself: fastp quality trimming at Q25, MiXCR clonotype calling, in-frame beta chains only. Rows with a matching CDR3 protein are joined into one entry that keeps the most common DNA and genes. In all, the sample holds approximately 350,000 distinct CDR3 sequences, and 10% to 13% of those were seen once. Approximately 2.3% of the sample goes to the ten largest clones. Sequences were derived from PBMCs from the stem cell graft donor, sampled from the stem cell graft. The source of these receptors is a human donor who donated a stem cell graft to a child with acute lymphoblastic leukemia.

Worth noting for this clonotype: One end of the junction varies from germline; a read error may be responsible. V and J are TRBV11-1 and TRBJ2-1, with D perhaps given as TRBD1 or TRBD2 (5 bases each). Looked up from germline, CDR1 is SGHAT and CDR2 is FQDESV (reference sequence). The CDR3 sequence is 18 residues long. In DNA form, the CDR3 reads TGTGCCAACAGCAAGCGCCTCCGGGACCGCAGCTCCTACAATGAGCAGTTCTTC. Its protein is CANSKRLRDRSSYNEQFF.

This clonotype has only a few counts. The chain carries TRBV12-3 or TRBV12-4 and TRBJ1-2; 10 bases fit TRBD1. The CDR3 loop spans 14 amino acids. V shed 5 bases and J 7 bases; nucleotides not matched to a gene: 7. The CDR3 reads CASSMTGGGSGYTF. The CDR3 coding sequence is TGTGCCAGCAGTATGACAGGGGGCGGCTCTGGCTACACCTTC.

This clonotype was observed a few times. V usage is TRBV5-4 and J usage is TRBJ2-2; D assignment may be TRBD1 or TRBD2 (6 bases each). Trimming removed 0 bases from V and 5 bases from J, with 23 bases in between. This CDR3 has 19 residues. The germline V gene has CDR1 SGHNT and CDR2 YYREEE (reference sequence). CDR3 loop: CASSLATGGRGRRTGELFF. CDR3 sequence (DNA): TGTGCCAGCAGCTTGGCTACAGGCGGTCGGGGGCGCAGAACCGGGGAGCTGTTTTTT.

This clonotype showed up just a few times. V is TRBV11-2 and J is TRBJ2-1; D may be TRBD2 (6 bases). CDR1 is SGHAT, CDR2 FQNNGV, per germline. The CDR3 is 20 residues long. V was shortened by 0 bases and J by 7 bases, with 28 bases between the two germline ends. The CDR3 reads CASSLDREPRAKEGTNEQFF. The DNA for the CDR3 is TGTGCCAGCAGCTTAGACCGGGAGCCTAGAGCAAAGGAGGGCACGAATGAGCAGTTCTTC.

This clonotype occurred a few times. This chain's CDR3 is CATSRGDSDQETQYF. CDR3 bases: TGTGCCACCAGCAGAGGTGACAGTGATCAAGAGACCCAGTACTTC. The V call is TRBV15, the J call TRBJ2-5, with D possibly being TRBD1 (5 bases). Germline V gene lookup returns CDR1 LNHNV and CDR2 YYDKDF (reference sequence). This CDR3 contains 15 residues. V lost 1 base, J lost 2 bases, and 11 bases lay in between.

The sample holds a few counts of this clonotype. V is TRBV5-1 and J is TRBJ2-5, with D tentatively TRBD2 (5 bases). CDR3 size: 13 residues. V lost 2 bases to trimming and J lost 8 bases, with 13 bases between them. Per the germline V gene, CDR1 is SGHRS and CDR2 is YFSETQ. The CDR3 nucleotides are TGCGCCAGCAGCTTCGGGGTAGCCGAAACCCAGTACTTC. Its translation is CASSFGVAETQYF.

This clonotype appeared a few times. CDR3 residues: CSATDGVYEQYF. The CDR3 nucleotides read TGCAGTGCTACGGACGGAGTCTACGAGCAGTACTTC. The chain recombines TRBV20-1 with TRBJ2-7; D not certain. The V and J ends lost 4 bases and 3 bases respectively, with 10 bases between them. Germline CDR1 and CDR2: DFQATT and SNEGSKA (reference sequence). This CDR3 has 12 amino acids.

In this sample, this clonotype turned up many times. V gene TRBV20-1 combines with J gene TRBJ2-7; the match to TRBD2 covers 7 bases. This CDR3 has 13 residues. Losses at the gene ends were 2 bases for V and 1 base for J; bases not matched to a gene: 2. CDR1 DFQATT and CDR2 SNEGSKA come from the germline V gene (reference sequence). In DNA, the CDR3 is TGCAGTGCTAGACTAGCGGATTCCTACGAGCAGTACTTC. Translation gives CSARLADSYEQYF.

This clonotype has more than one count but fewer than ten. This chain links TRBV20-1 with TRBJ2-3, with a weak D call TRBD1 (6 bases). Per germline, CDR1 DFQATT and CDR2 SNEGSKA (reference sequence). This CDR3 is built from 13 residues. Deletions cut 5 bases from V and 1 base from J, with 10 bases between. In nucleotides, the CDR3 is TGCAGTGCTGACAGGTTTGGCACAGATACGCAGTATTTT. Residues: CSADRFGTDTQYF.

The chain links TRBV28 to TRBJ2-7; 10 positions agree with TRBD1. The CDR3 runs to 15 residues. Per germline, CDR1 MDHEN and CDR2 SYDVKM. Trimming removed 5 bases from V and 4 bases from J; junction bases left unmatched: 8. Here the CDR3 reads CASSVQTGQGYEQYF. DNA for the CDR3: TGTGCCAGCAGTGTCCAAACGGGACAGGGGTACGAGCAGTACTTC.